This is a list of T cell receptor beta chains from one sample in a study of blood T cells in healthy people across ages. Using its own MiXCR run on the 5' RACE reads, TCRdb lists one record per CDR3 protein. Among a few hundred thousand distinct CDR3 sequences listed, 45% to 60% were seen once. Sample: blood. The receptors come from a man between 60 and 75 years old in good health. CDR3s include the opening cysteine and the closing phenylalanine or tryptophan. D genes are given only for firm matches. Not every row has a clone size; where given, it reads once, few, many or a size class.

D: -; V: TRBV6-6; J: TRBJ2-1; size: -; DNA: TGTGCCAGCAGTTACAGAGCACTTGAGCAGTTCTTC; CDR3: CASSYRALEQFF
D: TRBD2; V: TRBV4-2; J: TRBJ2-5; size: few; DNA: TGTGCCAGCAGCCAAGATGGCCTAGCGGGGAAAGAGACCCAGTACTTC; CDR3: CASSQDGLAGKETQYF
D: TRBD2; V: TRBV18; J: TRBJ2-5; size: -; DNA: TGTGCCAGCTCACCTCGACTAGCGGGAGGCGGTGAGACCCAGTACTTC; CDR3: CASSPRLAGGGETQYF
D: -; V: TRBV4-3; J: TRBJ2-3; size: -; DNA: TGCGCCAGCAGCCAAGATGGTACTGGGGGCACAGATACGCAGTATTTT; CDR3: CASSQDGTGGTDTQYF
D: -; V: TRBV20-1; J: TRBJ1-2; size: many; DNA: TGCAGTGCTAGATCACGGGGGGGGCTTGTCGGTGGCTACACCTTC; CDR3: CSARSRGGLVGGYTF
D: -; V: TRBV20-1; J: TRBJ2-5; size: many; DNA: TGCAGTGCTCGCCCCGGGGTCGGAGAGACCCAGTACTTC; CDR3: CSARPGVGETQYF
D: -; V: TRBV5-1; J: TRBJ2-5; size: -; DNA: TGCGCCAGCAGCTTGGCCATACAAGCGACGCGGGGAGAGACCCAGTACTTC; CDR3: CASSLAIQATRGETQYF
D: TRBD1; V: TRBV9; J: TRBJ1-4; size: -; DNA: TGTGCCAGCAGCCCAGGACAGGGAAGTGAAAAACTGTTTTTT; CDR3: CASSPGQGSEKLFF
D: TRBD2; V: TRBV12-3/TRBV12-4; J: TRBJ2-7; size: few; DNA: TGTGCCAGCAGTTTGTGGACTAGCGGCTCCTACGAGCAGTACTTC; CDR3: CASSLWTSGSYEQYF
D: TRBD2; V: TRBV20-1; J: TRBJ2-1; size: -; DNA: TGCAGTGCTAGGGGGGAGGGAGATTACAATGAGCAGTTCTTC; CDR3: CSARGEGDYNEQFF
D: -; V: TRBV7-2; J: TRBJ1-6; size: -; DNA: TGTGCCAGCAGCTTAACCAGGGTCCTCGGGGCACCCCTCCACTTT; CDR3: CASSLTRVLGAPLHF
D: -; V: TRBV20-1; J: TRBJ1-2; size: -; DNA: TGCAGTGCTAGCCTCAATGGCTACACCTTC; CDR3: CSASLNGYTF
D: -; V: TRBV20-1; J: TRBJ1-1; size: -; DNA: TGCAGTGCTTTTCCCGCCCCTGGGGCCTCCCGGGGAGCTTTCTTT; CDR3: CSAFPAPGASRGAFF
D: TRBD1; V: TRBV12-3/TRBV12-4; J: TRBJ2-5; size: -; DNA: TGTGCCAGCAGTTTAGGACAGGGGTCGGGGACCCAGTACTTC; CDR3: CASSLGQGSGTQYF
D: TRBD2; V: TRBV20-1; J: TRBJ2-1; size: -; DNA: TGCAGTGCTAGAGATCCTGGCGGGAGCTCCTACAATGAGCAGTTCTTC; CDR3: CSARDPGGSSYNEQFF
D: TRBD1; V: TRBV28; J: TRBJ2-1; size: -; DNA: TGTGCCGGCAGTGTGGACAGGGGTTACAATGAGCAGTTCTTC; CDR3: CAGSVDRGYNEQFF
D: -; V: TRBV20-1; J: TRBJ2-1; size: few; DNA: TGCAGTGCAAATCAGCCCGGGCCGATGGCGGCTGAGCAGTTCTTC; CDR3: CSANQPGPMAAEQFF
D: -; V: TRBV7-2; J: TRBJ2-7; size: -; DNA: TGTGCCAGCAGCCCGCAGGGGTTCGACGAGCAGTACTTC; CDR3: CASSPQGFDEQYF
D: -; V: TRBV20-1; J: TRBJ2-3; size: few; DNA: TGCAGTGCTAGTGGCAGGGGGGCTAGCACAGATACGCAGTATTTT; CDR3: CSASGRGASTDTQYF
D: TRBD1; V: TRBV20-1; J: TRBJ2-7; size: -; DNA: TGCAGTGCTAGGTCCGGGGACAGCCTCTACGAGCAGTACTTC; CDR3: CSARSGDSLYEQYF
D: -; V: TRBV20-1; J: TRBJ1-2; size: -; DNA: TGCAGTGCTAATGATCAAAACTATGGCTACACCTTC; CDR3: CSANDQNYGYTF
D: TRBD1; V: TRBV29-1; J: TRBJ2-7; size: -; DNA: TGCAGCGTTGGACAGGGGGGTAGCAATGAGCAGTACTTC; CDR3: CSVGQGGSNEQYF
D: -; V: TRBV9; J: TRBJ2-5; size: many; DNA: TGTGCCAGCAGCGTAGGCGTAGCGAGGGAGACCCAGTACTTC; CDR3: CASSVGVARETQYF
D: -; V: TRBV24-1; J: TRBJ2-3; size: few; DNA: TGTGCCACCAGTCACACGGGACATCATACGCAGTATTTT; CDR3: CATSHTGHHTQYF
D: -; V: TRBV6-6; J: TRBJ1-1; size: once; DNA: TGTGCCAGCAGTTATATGGGGGGCGACACTGAAGCTTTCTTT; CDR3: CASSYMGGDTEAFF
D: -; V: TRBV20-1; J: TRBJ2-6; size: once; DNA: -; CDR3: CSARGRLEIEAFFGANVLTF
D: TRBD1; V: TRBV5-1; J: TRBJ2-3; size: -; DNA: TGCGCCAGCAGCTACGGACAGGACCGCACAGATACGCAGTATTTT; CDR3: CASSYGQDRTDTQYF
D: TRBD1; V: TRBV7-9; J: TRBJ2-3; size: -; DNA: TGTGCCAGCAGCCGAGGGGACAGACATTACACAGATACGCAGTATTTT; CDR3: CASSRGDRHYTDTQYF
D: TRBD2; V: TRBV6-5; J: TRBJ2-4; size: -; DNA: TGTGCCAGCAGTTACTCCCCAGCGGGGGAGCAGTACTTC; CDR3: CASSYSPAGEQYF
D: -; V: TRBV12-3/TRBV12-4; J: TRBJ1-1; size: -; DNA: TGTGCCAGCAGTTTGGGGTGGGTACTGAACACTGAAGCTTTCTTT; CDR3: CASSLGWVLNTEAFF
D: -; V: TRBV27; J: TRBJ2-3; size: -; DNA: TGTGCCAGCAGCCGACTAGGGAGAGGGAGTCCAGATACGCAGTATTTT; CDR3: CASSRLGRGSPDTQYF
D: TRBD1; V: TRBV29-1; J: TRBJ1-2; size: -; DNA: TGCAGCGACACAGACAGGGGTAACTATGGCTACACCTTC; CDR3: CSDTDRGNYGYTF
D: TRBD2; V: TRBV4-2; J: TRBJ2-1; size: few; DNA: TGTGCCAGCAGCCGTACCGGGACTAGTGGAGGCAATGAGCAGTTCTTC; CDR3: CASSRTGTSGGNEQFF
D: -; V: TRBV7-9; J: TRBJ1-5; size: -; DNA: TGTGCCAGCAGCCCGATGGGAGGGATAGGGCCAGCCCAGCATTTT; CDR3: CASSPMGGIGPAQHF
D: TRBD1; V: TRBV5-1; J: TRBJ2-3; size: -; DNA: TGCGCCAGCAGCTCAGTCCAGGGGGCTAGGACAGATACGCAGTATTTT; CDR3: CASSSVQGARTDTQYF
D: TRBD1; V: TRBV27; J: TRBJ2-7; size: many; DNA: TGTGCCAGCAGTTCGGGACAGGGGGTCTACGAGCAGTACTTC; CDR3: CASSSGQGVYEQYF
D: -; V: TRBV6-1; J: TRBJ2-7; size: -; DNA: TGTGCCAGCAGTGATGGGCACGGCTACGAGCAGTACTTC; CDR3: CASSDGHGYEQYF
D: -; V: TRBV7-3; J: TRBJ2-1; size: -; DNA: TGTGCCAGCAGCTTAGATTGGCAGGAGCAGTTCTTC; CDR3: CASSLDWQEQFF
D: -; V: TRBV29-1; J: TRBJ2-3; size: few; DNA: TGCAGCGTTGAGGCCTCCTCCACAGATACGCAGTATTTT; CDR3: CSVEASSTDTQYF
D: -; V: TRBV20-1; J: TRBJ2-7; size: -; DNA: TGCAGTGCCTTTCGGAAGGGCTCCTACGAGCAGTACTTC; CDR3: CSAFRKGSYEQYF
D: -; V: TRBV28; J: TRBJ2-3; size: -; DNA: TGTGCCAGCATCCGAAGGCGGGGTGGCACAGATACGCAGTATTTT; CDR3: CASIRRRGGTDTQYF
D: -; V: TRBV10-3; J: TRBJ2-3; size: many; DNA: TGTGCCACCGACATAAGTGCTGTAGCGGAGGATACGCAGTATTTT; CDR3: CATDISAVAEDTQYF
D: TRBD2; V: TRBV20-1; J: TRBJ2-2; size: -; DNA: TGCAGTGCTCCAAGTAGCGGGAAGCCCACCGGGGAGCTGTTTTTT; CDR3: CSAPSSGKPTGELFF
D: -; V: TRBV28; J: TRBJ2-7; size: few; DNA: TGTGCCAGCAGGCGCAGCACCTACGAGCAGTACTTC; CDR3: CASRRSTYEQYF
D: TRBD2; V: TRBV28; J: TRBJ2-3; size: -; DNA: TGTGCCAGCAGTGGGGGGGTTGGAGGCACAGATACGCAGTATTTT; CDR3: CASSGGVGGTDTQYF
D: -; V: TRBV13; J: TRBJ2-5; size: -; DNA: TGTGCCAGCAGCAGCTGGGACCATTTACAAGAGACCCAGTACTTC; CDR3: CASSSWDHLQETQYF
D: -; V: TRBV10-2; J: TRBJ1-2; size: -; DNA: TGCGCCAGCAGTGAGTCTTCGGGGAATGGCTACACCTTC; CDR3: CASSESSGNGYTF
D: -; V: TRBV12-3/TRBV12-4; J: TRBJ1-2; size: -; DNA: TGTGCCAGCAGTTTAGGAGATTCTTATGGCTACACCTTC; CDR3: CASSLGDSYGYTF
D: TRBD1; V: TRBV7-2; J: TRBJ2-7; size: -; DNA: TGTGCCAGCAGCTCGACGGGACAGGGCTCCTACGAGCAGTACTTC; CDR3: CASSSTGQGSYEQYF
D: -; V: TRBV29-1; J: TRBJ2-7; size: many; DNA: TGCAGCGCCGGACAGTCCTACGAGCAGTACTTC; CDR3: CSAGQSYEQYF
D: TRBD1; V: TRBV3-1; J: TRBJ2-5; size: few; DNA: TGTGCCAGCACCTCAGGGACAGGGGAAGAGACCCAGTACTTC; CDR3: CASTSGTGEETQYF
D: -; V: TRBV7-2; J: TRBJ2-7; size: few; DNA: TGTGCCAGCAGCCCCCGAGGGGGTAGCGAGCAGTACTTC; CDR3: CASSPRGGSEQYF
D: -; V: TRBV29-1; J: TRBJ2-3; size: few; DNA: TGCAGCGTTGAAGAATTCACGGGCACAGATACGCAGTATTTT; CDR3: CSVEEFTGTDTQYF
D: -; V: TRBV7-9; J: TRBJ2-4; size: few; DNA: TGTGCCAGCAGCCCGGACGTCGGCATTCAGTACTTC; CDR3: CASSPDVGIQYF